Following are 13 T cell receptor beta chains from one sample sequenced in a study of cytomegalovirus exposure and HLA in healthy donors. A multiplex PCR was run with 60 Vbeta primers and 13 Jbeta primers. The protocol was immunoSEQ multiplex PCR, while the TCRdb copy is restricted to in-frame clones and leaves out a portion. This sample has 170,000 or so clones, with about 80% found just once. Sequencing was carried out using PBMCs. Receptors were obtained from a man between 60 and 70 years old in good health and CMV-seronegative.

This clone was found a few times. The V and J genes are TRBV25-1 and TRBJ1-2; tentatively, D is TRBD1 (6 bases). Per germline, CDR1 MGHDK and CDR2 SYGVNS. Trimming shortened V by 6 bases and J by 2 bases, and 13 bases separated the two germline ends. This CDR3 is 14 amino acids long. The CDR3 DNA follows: TGTGCCAGCAGGGGGGATACAGGGAACTATGGCTACACCTTC. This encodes CASRGDTGNYGYTF.

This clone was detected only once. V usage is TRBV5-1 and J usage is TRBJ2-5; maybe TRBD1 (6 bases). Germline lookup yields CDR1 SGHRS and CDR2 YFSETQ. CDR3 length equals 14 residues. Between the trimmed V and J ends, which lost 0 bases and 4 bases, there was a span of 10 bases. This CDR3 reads CASSLAQGVETQYF. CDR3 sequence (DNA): TGCGCCAGCAGCTTGGCACAGGGAGTAGAGACCCAGTACTTC.

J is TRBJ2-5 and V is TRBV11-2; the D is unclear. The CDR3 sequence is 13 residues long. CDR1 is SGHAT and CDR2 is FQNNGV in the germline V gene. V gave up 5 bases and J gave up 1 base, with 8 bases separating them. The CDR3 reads CASSINSQETQYF. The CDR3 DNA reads TGTGCCAGCAGCATTAACTCCCAAGAGACCCAGTACTTC.

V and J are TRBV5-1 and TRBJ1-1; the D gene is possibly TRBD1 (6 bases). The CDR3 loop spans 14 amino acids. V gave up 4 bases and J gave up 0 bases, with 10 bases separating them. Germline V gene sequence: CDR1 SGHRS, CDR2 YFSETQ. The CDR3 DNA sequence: TGCGCCAGCAGCCCAGGGGTCCTGAACACTGAAGCTTTCTTT. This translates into CASSPGVLNTEAFF.

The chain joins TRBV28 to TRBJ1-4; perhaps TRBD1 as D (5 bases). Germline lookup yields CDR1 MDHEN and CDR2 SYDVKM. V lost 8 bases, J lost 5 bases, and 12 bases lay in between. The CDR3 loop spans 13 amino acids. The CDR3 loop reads CASGQGQNEKLFF. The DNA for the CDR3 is TGTGCCAGCGGGCAGGGTCAAAATGAAAAACTGTTTTTT.

CDR3 nucleotide sequence: TGTGCCAGCAGAGGTGGCGGGAACACTGAAGCTTTCTTT. Translation gives CASRGGGNTEAFF. This chain uses TRBV2 with TRBJ1-1; no definite D call. The CDR3 is made up of 13 amino acids. Trimming removed 6 bases at V and 1 base at J, with 9 bases between. The germline CDR1 and CDR2 sequences are SNHLY and FYNNEI.

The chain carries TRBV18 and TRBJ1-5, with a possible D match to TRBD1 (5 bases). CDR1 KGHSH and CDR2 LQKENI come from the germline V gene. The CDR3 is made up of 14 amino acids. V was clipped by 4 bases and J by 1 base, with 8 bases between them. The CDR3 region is CASSQDNSNQPQHF. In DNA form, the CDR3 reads TGTGCCAGCTCACAGGACAACAGCAATCAGCCCCAGCATTTT.

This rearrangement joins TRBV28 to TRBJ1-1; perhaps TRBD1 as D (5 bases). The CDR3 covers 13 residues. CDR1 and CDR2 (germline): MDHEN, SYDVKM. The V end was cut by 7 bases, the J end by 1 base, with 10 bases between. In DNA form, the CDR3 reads TGTGCCAGCACCAGGGTATCGAACACTGAAGCTTTCTTT. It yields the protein CASTRVSNTEAFF.

For the CDR3, the DNA is TGTGCCATCAGTCTAGCGGGGGTTGAGCAGTTCTTC. Translation gives CAISLAGVEQFF. This rearrangement joins TRBV10-3 to TRBJ2-1; the match to TRBD2 covers 10 bases. CDR1 and CDR2 (germline): ENHRY, SYGVKD. Trimming took 5 bases from V and 9 from J; bases not matched to a gene: 1. The CDR3 runs to 12 residues.

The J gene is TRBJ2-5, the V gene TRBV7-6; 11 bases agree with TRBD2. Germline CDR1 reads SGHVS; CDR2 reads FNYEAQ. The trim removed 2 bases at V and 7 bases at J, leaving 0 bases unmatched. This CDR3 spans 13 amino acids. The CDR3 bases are TGTGCCAGCAGCTTAACTAGCGGGGGGACCCAGTACTTC. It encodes CASSLTSGGTQYF.

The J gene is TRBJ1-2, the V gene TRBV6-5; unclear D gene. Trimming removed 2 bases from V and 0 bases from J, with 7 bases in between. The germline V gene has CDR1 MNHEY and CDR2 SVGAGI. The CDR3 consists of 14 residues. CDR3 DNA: TGTGCCAGCAGTTACACAGTGACTAACTATGGCTACACCTTC. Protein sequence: CASSYTVTNYGYTF.

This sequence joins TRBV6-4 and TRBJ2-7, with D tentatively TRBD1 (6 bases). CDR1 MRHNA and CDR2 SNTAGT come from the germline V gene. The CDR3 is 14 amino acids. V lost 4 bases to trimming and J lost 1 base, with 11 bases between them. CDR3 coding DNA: TGTGCCAGCAGTGGGCAGGGGATTTCCTACGAGCAGTACTTC. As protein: CASSGQGISYEQYF.

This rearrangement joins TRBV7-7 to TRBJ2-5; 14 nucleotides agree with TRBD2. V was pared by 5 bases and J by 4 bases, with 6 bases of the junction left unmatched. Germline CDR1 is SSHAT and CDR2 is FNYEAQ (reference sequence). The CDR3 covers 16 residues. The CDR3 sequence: CASSRGLAGGAETQYF. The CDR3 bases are TGTGCCAGCAGCCGCGGACTAGCGGGAGGCGCAGAGACCCAGTACTTC.